This TCR beta chain was identified in a study of T cell repertoires in cytomegalovirus infection. This clonotype appeared a few times. Its target is unknown. V dropped 7 bases and J dropped 7; count of bases not matched to a gene: 2. This CDR3 has 14 residues. Germline CDR1 reads MNHEY; CDR2 reads SVGEGT. TCRdb independently ran MiXCR on the reads; one entry per CDR3 protein. Altogether about 600,000 distinct CDR3 sequences are present, less than 25% being singletons, with the ten largest covering 8%. Study results and limitations: CMV-specific HLA-C-restricted TCR beta clonotypes dominated the ex vivo response.

The sample taken for sequencing was CD8+ T cells from PBMCs. V gene TRBV6-2 or TRBV6-3 combines with J gene TRBJ2-1; 15 bases fit TRBD2. The sequence came from a human donor in good health (CMV status not recorded). Some clones in this sample may be carry-over from other donors' samples. This CDR3 is CASTGLAGGNEQFF. CDR3 DNA sequence: TGTGCCAGCACCGGACTAGCGGGGGGGAATGAGCAGTTCTTC.